The 21 T cell receptor beta chains below were found in one sample sequenced in a study of T cell responses to AZD1222 COVID-19 vaccine. Generated by immunoSEQ multiplex PCR, the TCRdb table keeps only in-frame clones and is missing some. The sample shows about 160,000 clones, roughly 86% of them seen only once. Sequenced material: peripheral blood, taken on day 0 of AZD1222 vaccination. These receptors were obtained from an adult in good health.

The genes are TRBV6-5 and TRBJ2-1; either TRBD1 or TRBD2 may fit D (6 bases each). Trimming removed 0 bases at V and 0 bases at J, with 9 bases between. CDR3 size: 16 residues. The germline V gene has CDR1 MNHEY and CDR2 SVGAGI. CDR3 sequence: CASSYSKGGSYNEQFF. The CDR3 bases are TGTGCCAGCAGTTACTCGAAGGGGGGCTCCTACAATGAGCAGTTCTTC.

CDR3 loop: CASSFRENTEAFF. The CDR3 DNA reads TGTGCCAGCAGTTTTAGGGAGAACACTGAAGCTTTCTTT. The chain uses TRBV27 and TRBJ1-1; D not certain. Germline CDR1 is MNHEY and CDR2 is SMNVEV (reference sequence). This CDR3 spans 13 amino acids. Trimming pared 3 bases from V and 1 base from J, leaving 6 bases between.

The chain links TRBV28 to TRBJ1-1; 9 nucleotides match TRBD1. J gave up 3 bases and V 3 bases, and 8 bases lay outside the gene matches. Germline CDR1 reads MDHEN; CDR2 reads SYDVKM. The CDR3 has 16 amino acids. The CDR3 reads CASSFGQGWRDTEAFF. The CDR3, as DNA: TGTGCCAGCAGTTTCGGACAGGGGTGGAGGGACACTGAAGCTTTCTTT.

CDR3 sequence: CASSTRQRGGYGYTF. The CDR3 nucleotides are TGTGCCAGCAGTACTCGACAGCGAGGCGGCTATGGCTACACCTTC. The rearrangement uses TRBV28 and TRBJ1-2; TRBD1 might be the D (5 bases). The CDR3 loop spans 15 amino acids. Germline values: CDR1 MDHEN, CDR2 SYDVKM. The V end lost 5 bases, the J end lost 4 bases, and 17 bases lay between the germline ends.

V is TRBV18 and J is TRBJ2-5; D gene uncertain. In germline, CDR1 is KGHSH, CDR2 LQKENI. The CDR3 contains 13 residues. The ends were cut back, 2 bases at V and 3 bases at J, with 7 bases in the middle. The CDR3 region has the DNA TGTGCCAGCTCACCAAGAACAGAAGAGACCCAGTACTTC. It is translated as CASSPRTEETQYF.

This sequence joins TRBV5-8 and TRBJ2-5, with a tentative D call TRBD1 (6 bases). Germline CDR1 and CDR2: SGHTS and YDEGEE. V was trimmed by 4 bases and J by 2 bases, leaving 15 bases between them. The CDR3 totals 15 residues. This CDR3 reads CASSAVDSPQETQYF. The CDR3 DNA is TGTGCCAGCAGCGCGGTGGACAGCCCTCAAGAGACCCAGTACTTC. Drawing the rest from reference TRBV5-8 and TRBJ2-5, the complete variable domain is EAGVTQSPTHLIKTRGQQATLRCSPISGHTSVYWYQQALGLGLQFLLWYDEGEERNRGNFPPRFSGRQFPNYSSELNVNALELEDSALYLCASSAVDSPQETQYFGPGTRLLVL.

Regarding this clone: The same CDR3 also results from other DNA sequences found in this sample. CDR3 sequence reads: CASSPSGANVLTF. The CDR3 DNA reads TGTGCCAGCAGCCCCTCTGGGGCCAACGTCCTGACTTTC. This chain connects TRBV3-1 (or the pseudogene TRBV3-2) to TRBJ2-6; no reliable D call. Germline-derived CDR1 and CDR2 are LGHDT and YNNKEL (reference sequence). With 4 bases removed from V and 0 bases from J, the gap between germline ends came to 1 base. This CDR3 region has 13 residues.

V usage is TRBV24-1 and J usage is TRBJ2-1; D remains unclear. The CDR3 length is 13 residues. CDR1 is KGHDR and CDR2 is SFDVKD in the germline V gene. Trimming took 3 bases from V and 9 from J, leaving 11 bases between them. The CDR3 nucleotides are TGTGCCACCAGTGATGATTCTAGGACTGAGCAGTTCTTC. Translated, it gives CATSDDSRTEQFF.

The rearrangement links TRBV3-1 (or the pseudogene TRBV3-2) to TRBJ1-6, with D hard to call. Germline-derived CDR1 and CDR2 are LGHDT and YNNKEL (reference sequence). Trimming shortened V by 4 bases and J by 0 bases, and 4 bases separated the two germline ends. The CDR3 sequence is 14 residues long. The CDR3 spells CASSLSSYNSPLHF. CDR3 nucleotides: TGTGCCAGCAGCCTTAGCTCCTATAATTCACCCCTCCACTTT.

The V gene is TRBV28, the J gene TRBJ2-7; the D gene is possibly TRBD2 (6 bases). The germline CDR1 and CDR2 sequences are MDHEN and SYDVKM. V was trimmed by 7 bases and J by 6 bases, leaving 7 bases between them. CDR3 length: 10 amino acids. The CDR3 bases are TGTGCCAGCAAGGGACTCGAGCAGTACTTC. Translating it yields CASKGLEQYF.

The gene calls are TRBV27 and TRBJ2-5; D not resolved. Germline CDR1 MNHEY, CDR2 SMNVEV (reference sequence). V shed 0 bases and J shed 12 bases, with 14 bases lying between them. The CDR3 is made up of 13 amino acids. The DNA of the CDR3 is TGTGCCAGCAGTTTATCGCTCGGGCGATTCGAGTACTTC. Encoded protein: CASSLSLGRFEYF.

This chain joins TRBV27 and TRBJ1-2; D is possibly TRBD1 (6 bases). The V end was cut by 3 bases, the J end by 6 bases, with 8 bases between. Germline assignment: CDR1 MNHEY and CDR2 SMNVEV (reference sequence). This CDR3 comprises 12 residues. The CDR3 region is CASSFSGDGYTF. CDR3 sequence (DNA): TGTGCCAGCAGTTTCTCAGGGGATGGCTACACCTTC.

This sequence joins TRBV7-2 and TRBJ1-6, with TRBD1 identical over 7 bases. The CDR3 is 14 amino acids. With V trimmed by 4 bases and J by 5 bases, 2 bases remained unmatched. Looked up from germline, CDR1 is SGHTA and CDR2 is FQGNSA. The CDR3 sequence is CASSWDRDNSPLHF. In DNA, the CDR3 is TGTGCCAGCAGCTGGGACAGAGATAATTCACCCCTCCACTTT.

CDR3: CASSIYTYNEQFF. For the CDR3, the DNA is TGTGCCAGTAGTATATACACGTACAATGAGCAGTTCTTC. V usage is TRBV19 and J usage is TRBJ2-1; D is unclear. Per germline, CDR1 LNHDA and CDR2 SQIVND (reference sequence). CDR3 length: 13 amino acids. The V end lost 2 bases, the J end lost 4 bases, and 6 bases lay between the germline ends. Full variable domain (missing parts from reference TRBV19 and TRBJ2-1): DGGITQSPKYLFRKEGQNVTLSCEQNLNHDAMYWYRQDPGQGLRLIYYSQIVNDFQKGDIAEGYSVSREKKESFPLTVTSAQKNPTAFYLCASSIYTYNEQFFGPGTRLTVL.

The genes are TRBV5-6 and TRBJ1-4; D unclear. The V and J ends lost 0 bases and 4 bases respectively, with 13 bases between them. This CDR3 comprises 16 residues. The germline CDR1 and CDR2 sequences are SGHDT and YYEEEE. The CDR3 here is CASSLGGPPLNEKLFF. Written as DNA, the CDR3 is TGTGCCAGCAGCTTGGGTGGCCCCCCGCTTAATGAAAAACTGTTTTTT.

V usage is TRBV7-2 and J usage is TRBJ2-5, with D possibly matching TRBD1 (6 bases). The V end lost 5 bases, the J end lost 1 base, and 17 bases lay between the germline ends. CDR3 size: 16 residues. Looked up from germline, CDR1 is SGHTA and CDR2 is FQGNSA. CDR3: CASSQGPQGRQETQYF. The DNA for the CDR3 is TGTGCCAGCAGCCAGGGCCCGCAGGGGCGCCAAGAGACCCAGTACTTC.

The rearrangement joins TRBV5-1 to TRBJ2-1, with a tentative D call TRBD2 (5 bases). The germline V gene has CDR1 SGHRS and CDR2 YFSETQ. This CDR3 comprises 13 residues. Trimming left V 4 bases short and J 9 bases short, with 14 bases between. The CDR3 DNA reads TGCGCCAGCAGCGGACTCCCCTTTGGTGAGCAGTTCTTC. It is translated as CASSGLPFGEQFF.

The chain carries TRBV6-5 and TRBJ1-1, with D unclear. The CDR3 covers 14 residues. Germline V gene lookup returns CDR1 MNHEY and CDR2 SVGAGI. Trimming pared 2 bases from V and 4 bases from J, leaving 11 bases between. CDR3 nucleotides: TGTGCCAGCAGTTACGGTGTAGGGCGCACTGAAGCTTTCTTT. Translated: CASSYGVGRTEAFF.

V usage is TRBV30 and J usage is TRBJ1-4, with D maybe TRBD1 (5 bases). The CDR3 runs 14 residues. Germline V gene sequence: CDR1 GTSNPN, CDR2 SVGIG (reference sequence). Trimming removed 3 bases at V and 6 bases at J, with 14 bases between. The DNA of the CDR3 is TGTGCCTGGAGCCGAGGGGCCGTCGATGAAAAACTGTTTTTT. Its translation: CAWSRGAVDEKLFF. The full variable domain, completed using reference TRBV30 and TRBJ1-4, is SQTIHQWPATLVQPVGSPLSLECTVEGTSNPNLYWYRQAAGRGLQLLFYSVGIGQISSEVPQNLSASRPQDRQFILSSKKLLLSDSGFYLCAWSRGAVDEKLFFGSGTQLSVL.

The V gene is TRBV18, the J gene TRBJ1-1; TRBD1 aligns across 7 bases. V lost 3 bases, J lost 4 bases, and 2 bases stayed unmatched. CDR1 and CDR2 from the germline V gene are KGHSH and LQKENI. The CDR3 loop spans 13 amino acids. The DNA for the CDR3 is TGTGCCAGCTCACCGACAGGGTTCACTGAAGCTTTCTTT. This sequence encodes CASSPTGFTEAFF. Variable domain in full (rest from reference TRBV18 and TRBJ1-1): NAGVMQNPRHLVRRRGQEARLRCSPMKGHSHVYWYRQLPEEGLKFMVYLQKENIIDESGMPKERFSAEFPKEGPSILRIQQVVRGDSAAYFCASSPTGFTEAFFGQGTRLTVV.

This chain links TRBV28 with TRBJ1-1; D gene uncertain. Germline V gene data show CDR1 as MDHEN and CDR2 as SYDVKM. CDR3 length: 14 residues. V lost 7 bases and J 5 bases, leaving 17 bases between the germline ends. DNA of the CDR3: TGTGCCAGCACCCCTCGACGAGCGATTACTGAAGCTTTCTTT. Protein: CASTPRRAITEAFF.